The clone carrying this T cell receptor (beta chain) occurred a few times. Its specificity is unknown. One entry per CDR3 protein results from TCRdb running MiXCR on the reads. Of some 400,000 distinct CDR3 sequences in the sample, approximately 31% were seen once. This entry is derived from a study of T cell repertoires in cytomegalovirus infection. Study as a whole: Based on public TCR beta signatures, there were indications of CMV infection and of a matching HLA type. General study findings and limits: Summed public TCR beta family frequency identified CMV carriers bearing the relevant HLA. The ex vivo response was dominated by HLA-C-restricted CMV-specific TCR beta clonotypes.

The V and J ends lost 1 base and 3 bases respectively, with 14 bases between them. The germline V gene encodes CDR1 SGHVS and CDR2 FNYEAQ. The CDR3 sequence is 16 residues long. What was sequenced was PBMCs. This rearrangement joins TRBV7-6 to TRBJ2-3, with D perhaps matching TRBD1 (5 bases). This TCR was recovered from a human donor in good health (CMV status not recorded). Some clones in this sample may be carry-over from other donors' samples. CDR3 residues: CASSLGTGSFTDTQYF. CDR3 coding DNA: TGTGCCAGCAGCTTAGGAACAGGTTCTTTTACAGATACGCAGTATTTT.